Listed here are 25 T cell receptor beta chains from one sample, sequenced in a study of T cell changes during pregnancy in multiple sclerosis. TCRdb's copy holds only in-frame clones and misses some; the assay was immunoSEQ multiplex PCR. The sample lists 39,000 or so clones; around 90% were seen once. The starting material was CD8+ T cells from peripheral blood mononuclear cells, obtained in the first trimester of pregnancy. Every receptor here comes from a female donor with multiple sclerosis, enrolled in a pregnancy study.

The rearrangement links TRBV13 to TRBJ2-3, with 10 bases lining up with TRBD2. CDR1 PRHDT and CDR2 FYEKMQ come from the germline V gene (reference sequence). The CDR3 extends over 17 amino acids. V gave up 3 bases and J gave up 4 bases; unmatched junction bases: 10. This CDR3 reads CASSFGSSGSNADTQYF. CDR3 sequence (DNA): TGTGCCAGCAGCTTTGGTTCTAGCGGGAGTAATGCAGATACGCAGTATTTT.

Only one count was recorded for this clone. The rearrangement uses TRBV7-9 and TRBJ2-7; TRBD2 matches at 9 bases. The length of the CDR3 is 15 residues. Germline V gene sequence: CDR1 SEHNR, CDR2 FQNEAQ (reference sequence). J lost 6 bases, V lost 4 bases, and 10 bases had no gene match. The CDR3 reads CASSSTSGYLFEQYF. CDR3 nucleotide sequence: TGTGCCAGCAGCTCCACTAGCGGGTACTTGTTCGAGCAGTACTTC.

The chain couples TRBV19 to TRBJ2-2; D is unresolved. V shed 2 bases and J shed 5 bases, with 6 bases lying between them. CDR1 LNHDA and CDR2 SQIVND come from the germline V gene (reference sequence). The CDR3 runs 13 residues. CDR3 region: CASSISVTGELFF. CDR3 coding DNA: TGTGCCAGTAGTATATCCGTGACCGGGGAGCTGTTTTTT. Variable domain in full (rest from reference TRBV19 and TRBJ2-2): DGGITQSPKYLFRKEGQNVTLSCEQNLNHDAMYWYRQDPGQGLRLIYYSQIVNDFQKGDIAEGYSVSREKKESFPLTVTSAQKNPTAFYLCASSISVTGELFFGEGSRLTVL.

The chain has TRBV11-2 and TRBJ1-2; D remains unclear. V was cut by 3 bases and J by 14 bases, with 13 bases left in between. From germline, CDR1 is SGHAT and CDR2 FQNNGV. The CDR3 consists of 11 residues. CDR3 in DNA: TGTGCCAGCAGCTTCGGGAACTTAGTAACCTTC. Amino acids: CASSFGNLVTF. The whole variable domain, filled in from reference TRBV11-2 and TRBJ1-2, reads EAGVAQSPRYKIIEKRQSVAFWCNPISGHATLYWYQQILGQGPKLLIQFQNNGVVDDSQLPKDRFSAERLKGVDSTLKIQPAKLEDSAVYLCASSFGNLVTFGSGTRLTVV.

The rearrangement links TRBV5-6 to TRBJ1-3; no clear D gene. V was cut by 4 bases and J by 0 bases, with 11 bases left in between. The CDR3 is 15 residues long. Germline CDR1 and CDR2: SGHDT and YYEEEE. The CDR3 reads CASSLPADSGNTIYF. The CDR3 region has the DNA TGTGCCAGCAGCCTGCCGGCGGACTCTGGAAACACCATATATTTT.

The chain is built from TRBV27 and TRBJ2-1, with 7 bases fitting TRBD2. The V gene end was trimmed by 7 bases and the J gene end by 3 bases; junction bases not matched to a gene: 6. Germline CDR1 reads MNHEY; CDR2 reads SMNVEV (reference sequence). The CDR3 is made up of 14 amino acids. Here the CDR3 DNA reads TGTGCCAGCACCCAGAGCGGGATCTACAATGAGCAGTTCTTC. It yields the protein CASTQSGIYNEQFF.

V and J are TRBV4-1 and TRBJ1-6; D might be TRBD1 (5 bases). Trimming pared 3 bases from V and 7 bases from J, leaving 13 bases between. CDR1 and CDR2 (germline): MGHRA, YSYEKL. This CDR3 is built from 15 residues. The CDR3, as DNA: TGCGCCAGCAGCCAGTCGGAGGGGTCAAATTCACCCCTCCACTTT. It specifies CASSQSEGSNSPLHF.

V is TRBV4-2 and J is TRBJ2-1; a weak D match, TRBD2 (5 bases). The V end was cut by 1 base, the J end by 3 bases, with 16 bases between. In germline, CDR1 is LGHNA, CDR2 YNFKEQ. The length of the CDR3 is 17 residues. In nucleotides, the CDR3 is TGTGCCAGCAGCCAAGGACTGAGAAGCGGCAGCTACAATGAGCAGTTCTTC. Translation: CASSQGLRSGSYNEQFF.

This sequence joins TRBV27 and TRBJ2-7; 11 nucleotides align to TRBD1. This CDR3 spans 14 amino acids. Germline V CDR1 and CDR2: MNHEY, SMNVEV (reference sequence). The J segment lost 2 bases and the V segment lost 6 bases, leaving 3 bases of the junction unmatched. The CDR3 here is CASRRTGGAYEQYF. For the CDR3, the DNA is TGTGCCAGCAGAAGGACAGGGGGCGCCTACGAGCAGTACTTC.

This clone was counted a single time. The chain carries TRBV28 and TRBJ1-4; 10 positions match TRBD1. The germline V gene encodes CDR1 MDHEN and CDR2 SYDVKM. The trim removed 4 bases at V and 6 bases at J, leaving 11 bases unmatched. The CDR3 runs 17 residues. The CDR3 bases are TGTGCCAGCAGTTCAGGGGACAGGGGATGGAGCTATGAAAAACTGTTTTTT. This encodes CASSSGDRGWSYEKLFF.

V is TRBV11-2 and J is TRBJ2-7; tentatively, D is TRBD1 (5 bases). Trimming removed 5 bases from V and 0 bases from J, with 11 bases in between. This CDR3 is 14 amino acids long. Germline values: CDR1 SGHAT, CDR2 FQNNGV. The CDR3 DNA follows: TGTGCCAGCAGCCCCCCCGACAGCTCCTACGAGCAGTACTTC. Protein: CASSPPDSSYEQYF.

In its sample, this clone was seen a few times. The CDR3, as DNA: TGTGCCTGGAGTCGATCGGACAGGGAAGCTTTCTTT. Its protein is CAWSRSDREAFF. The V gene is TRBV30, the J gene TRBJ1-1; TRBD1 matches 7 bases. The CDR3 covers 12 residues. CDR1 GTSNPN and CDR2 SVGIG come from the germline V gene (reference sequence). V was pared by 2 bases and J by 8 bases, with 5 bases of the junction left unmatched.

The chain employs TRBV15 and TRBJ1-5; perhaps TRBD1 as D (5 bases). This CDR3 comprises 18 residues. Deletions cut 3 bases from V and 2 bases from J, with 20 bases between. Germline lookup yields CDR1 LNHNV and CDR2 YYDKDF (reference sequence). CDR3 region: CATSSTIQGLWGNQPQHF. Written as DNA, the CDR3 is TGTGCCACCAGCAGTACCATTCAGGGTTTGTGGGGCAATCAGCCCCAGCATTTT.

CDR3 protein: CASSRLRDEQYF. The CDR3 nucleotides read TGTGCCAGCAGCCGCTTGAGGGACGAGCAGTACTTC. The chain recombines TRBV7-9 with TRBJ2-7; D possibly corresponds to TRBD2 (5 bases). Germline CDR1 and CDR2: SEHNR and FQNEAQ (reference sequence). V shed 5 bases and J shed 5 bases, with 10 bases lying between them. The CDR3 consists of 12 residues.

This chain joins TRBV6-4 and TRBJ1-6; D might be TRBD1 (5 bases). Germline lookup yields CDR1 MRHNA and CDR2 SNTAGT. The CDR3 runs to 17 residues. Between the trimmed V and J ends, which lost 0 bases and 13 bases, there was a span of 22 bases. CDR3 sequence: CASSDSDTDRAISPLHF. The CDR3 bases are TGTGCCAGCAGTGACTCGGATACCGACAGAGCAATTTCCCCCCTCCACTTT.

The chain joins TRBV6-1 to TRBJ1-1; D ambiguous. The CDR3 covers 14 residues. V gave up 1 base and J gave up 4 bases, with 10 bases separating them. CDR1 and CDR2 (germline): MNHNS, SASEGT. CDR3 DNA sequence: TGTGCCAGCAGTGAAGGGTCGGGTGGCACTGAAGCTTTCTTT. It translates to CASSEGSGGTEAFF.

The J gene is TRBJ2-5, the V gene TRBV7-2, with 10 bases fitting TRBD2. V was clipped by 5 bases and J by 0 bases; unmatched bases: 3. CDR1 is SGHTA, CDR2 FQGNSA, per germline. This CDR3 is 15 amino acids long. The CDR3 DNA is TGTGCCAGCAGCCGGACTAGCGGAAACCAAGAGACCCAGTACTTC. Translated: CASSRTSGNQETQYF.

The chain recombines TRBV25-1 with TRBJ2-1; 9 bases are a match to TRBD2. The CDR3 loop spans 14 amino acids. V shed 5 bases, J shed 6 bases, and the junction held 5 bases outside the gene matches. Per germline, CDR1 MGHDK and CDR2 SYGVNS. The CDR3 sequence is CASSLAGVANEQFF. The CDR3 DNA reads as TGTGCCAGCAGTTTAGCGGGAGTGGCCAATGAGCAGTTCTTC.

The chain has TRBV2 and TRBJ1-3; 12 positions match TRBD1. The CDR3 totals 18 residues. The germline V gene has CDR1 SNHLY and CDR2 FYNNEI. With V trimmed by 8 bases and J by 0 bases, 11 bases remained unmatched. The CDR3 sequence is CASSSKMGQGASGNTIYF. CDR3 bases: TGTGCCAGCTCCTCCAAGATGGGACAGGGGGCCTCTGGAAACACCATATATTTT.

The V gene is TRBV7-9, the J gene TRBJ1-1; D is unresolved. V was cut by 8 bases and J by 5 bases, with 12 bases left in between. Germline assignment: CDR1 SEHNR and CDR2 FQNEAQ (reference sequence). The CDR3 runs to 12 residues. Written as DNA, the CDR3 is TGTGCCAGCTGGTTGGCGGGGACTGAAGCTTTCTTT. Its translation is CASWLAGTEAFF. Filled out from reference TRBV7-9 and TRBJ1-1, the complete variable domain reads DTGVSQNPRHKITKRGQNVTFRCDPISEHNRLYWYRQTLGQGPEFLTYFQNEAQLEKSRLLSDRFSAERPKGSFSTLEIQRTEQGDSAMYLCASWLAGTEAFFGQGTRLTVV.

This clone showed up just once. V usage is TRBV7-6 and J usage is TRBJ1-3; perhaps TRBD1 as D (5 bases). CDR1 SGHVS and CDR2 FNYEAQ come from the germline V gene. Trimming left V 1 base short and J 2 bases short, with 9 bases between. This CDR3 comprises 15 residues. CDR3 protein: CASSLGSGTGNTIYF. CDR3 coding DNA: TGTGCCAGCAGCTTAGGGTCAGGGACTGGAAACACCATATATTTT.

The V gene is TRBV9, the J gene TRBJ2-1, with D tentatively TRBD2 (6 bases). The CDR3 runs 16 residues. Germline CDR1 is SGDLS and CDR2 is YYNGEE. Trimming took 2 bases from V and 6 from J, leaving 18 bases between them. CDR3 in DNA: TGTGCCAGCAGCGTTCGAACCGGGGAGGTTGCCAATGAGCAGTTCTTC. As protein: CASSVRTGEVANEQFF. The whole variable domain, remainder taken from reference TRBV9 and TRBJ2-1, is DSGVTQTPKHLITATGQRVTLRCSPRSGDLSVYWYQQSLDQGLQFLIQYYNGEERAKGNILERFSAQQFPDLHSELNLSSLELGDSALYFCASSVRTGEVANEQFFGPGTRLTVL.

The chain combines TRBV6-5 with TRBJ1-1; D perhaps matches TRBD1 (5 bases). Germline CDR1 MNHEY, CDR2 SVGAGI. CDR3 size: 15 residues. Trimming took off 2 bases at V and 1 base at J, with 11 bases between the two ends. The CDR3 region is CASSYRWGENTEAFF. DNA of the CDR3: TGTGCCAGCAGTTACCGTTGGGGGGAGAACACTGAAGCTTTCTTT.

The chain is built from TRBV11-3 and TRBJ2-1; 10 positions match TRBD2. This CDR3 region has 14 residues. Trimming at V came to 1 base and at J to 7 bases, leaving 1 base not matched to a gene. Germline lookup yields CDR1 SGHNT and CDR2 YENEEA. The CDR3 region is CASSLVTSGNEQFF. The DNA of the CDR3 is TGTGCCAGCAGCTTAGTGACTAGCGGGAATGAGCAGTTCTTC.

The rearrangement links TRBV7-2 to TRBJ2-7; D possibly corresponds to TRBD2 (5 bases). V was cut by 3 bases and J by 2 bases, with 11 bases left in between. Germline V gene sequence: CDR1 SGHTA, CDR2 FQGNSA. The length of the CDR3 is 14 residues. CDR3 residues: CASSFPSKTYEQYF. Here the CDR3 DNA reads TGTGCCAGCAGCTTTCCTAGCAAAACCTACGAGCAGTACTTC.